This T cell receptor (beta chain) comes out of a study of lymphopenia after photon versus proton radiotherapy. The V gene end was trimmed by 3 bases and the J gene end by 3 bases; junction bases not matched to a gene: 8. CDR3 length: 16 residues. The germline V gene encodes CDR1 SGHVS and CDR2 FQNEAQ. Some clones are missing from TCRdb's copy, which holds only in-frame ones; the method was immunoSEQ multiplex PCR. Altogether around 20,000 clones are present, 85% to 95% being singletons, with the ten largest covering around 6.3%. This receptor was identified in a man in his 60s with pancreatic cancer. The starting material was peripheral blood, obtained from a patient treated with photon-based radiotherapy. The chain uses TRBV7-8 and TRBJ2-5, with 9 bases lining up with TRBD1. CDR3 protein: CASSFNTGGGEETQYF. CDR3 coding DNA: TGTGCCAGCAGCTTTAATACAGGGGGCGGGGAAGAGACCCAGTACTTC. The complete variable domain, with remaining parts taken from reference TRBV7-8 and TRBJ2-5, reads GAGVSQSPRYKVAKRGQDVALRCDPISGHVSLFWYQQALGQGPEFLTYFQNEAQLDKSGLPSDRFFAERPEGSVSTLKIQRTQQEDSAVYLCASSFNTGGGEETQYFGPGTRLLVL.